The clone carrying this T cell receptor (beta chain) was recorded a few times. Its antigen is as yet unknown. TCRdb ran MiXCR on the reads and lists one entry per CDR3 protein. The sample contains some 150,000 distinct CDR3 sequences, 20% to 30% of which appear only once. Trimming took 5 bases from V and 7 from J; bases not matched to a gene: 10. In germline, CDR1 is SGHAT, CDR2 FQDESV (reference sequence). The CDR3 is 15 amino acids. This specimen belongs to a study of T cell repertoires in cytomegalovirus infection. The overall study: From public TCR beta signatures came an indication of both CMV infection and matching HLA type.

Findings and limits, study-wide: Frequencies of public TCR beta families were cumulated, and this identified carriers of CMV plus the relevant HLA.

The specimen was PBMCs. This clonotype was obtained from a human donor in good health (CMV status not recorded). Some clones in this sample may be carry-over from other donors' samples. V and J are TRBV11-1 and TRBJ2-4; 8 nucleotides agree with TRBD2. CDR3 protein: CASSASGLAGNIQYF. CDR3 bases: TGTGCCAGCAGCGCTAGCGGACTAGCCGGGAACATTCAGTACTTC.